What follows describes a single TCR beta chain. Its antigen is unidentified. This record comes from a study of regulatory T cells in long-lasting Graves disease. CDR3 regions were amplified by Arm-PCR using iRepertoire HTBI primers to build TCR beta libraries. TCRdb called the multiplex PCR reads again in MiXCR, with one record for every CDR3 protein. The data contain fewer than 550,000 distinct CDR3 sequences, about 16% of them singletons. The time point is: newly diagnosed GD, antithyroid drugs for less than 3 months. PBMCs provided the RNA from which the TCR library was made. Study-wide results and limits: Favoring TRBV28, TRBJ1-2 and TRBJ2-5 was a feature seen in persistent disease.

Trimming removed 7 bases from V and 5 bases from J, with 11 bases in between. The CDR3 sequence is 13 residues long. Germline loops: CDR1 MGHDK, CDR2 SYGVNS. These same data were also listed under a study on T cells in Graves' hyperthyroidism and ophthalmopathy. Per that paper: Uncontrolled infection, other autoimmune disease, pregnancy or lactation led to exclusion. Most thyroid clonotypes with frequency above 0.001 were detected in blood.

Material: peripheral blood mononuclear cells (PBMCs), obtained at new diagnosis, from a patient treated with antithyroid drugs. This chain links TRBV25-1 with TRBJ2-2; no definite D call. This receptor was obtained from a woman between 18 and 29 years old with Graves disease. CDR3 region: CASTPGPTGELFF. DNA of the CDR3: TGTGCCAGCACCCCCGGCCCGACCGGGGAGCTGTTTTTT.